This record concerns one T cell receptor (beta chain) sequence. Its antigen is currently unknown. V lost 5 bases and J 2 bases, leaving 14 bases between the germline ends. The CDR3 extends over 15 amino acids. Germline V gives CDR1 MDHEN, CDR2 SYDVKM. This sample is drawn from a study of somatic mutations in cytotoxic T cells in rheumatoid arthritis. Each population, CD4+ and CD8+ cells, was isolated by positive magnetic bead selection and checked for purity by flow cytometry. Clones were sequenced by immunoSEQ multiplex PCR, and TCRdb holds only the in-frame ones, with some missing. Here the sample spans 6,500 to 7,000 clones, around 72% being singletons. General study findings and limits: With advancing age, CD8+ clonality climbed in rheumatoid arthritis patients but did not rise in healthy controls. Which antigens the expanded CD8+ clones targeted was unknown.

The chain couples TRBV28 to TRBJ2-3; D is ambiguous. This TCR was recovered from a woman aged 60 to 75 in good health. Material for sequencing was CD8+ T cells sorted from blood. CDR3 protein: CASSIRQTDTDTQYF. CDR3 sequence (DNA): TGTGCCAGCAGTATCAGGCAGACGGACACAGATACGCAGTATTTT. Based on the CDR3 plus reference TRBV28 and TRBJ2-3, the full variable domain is DVKVTQSSRYLVKRTGEKVFLECVQDMDHENMFWYRQDPGLGLRLIYFSYDVKMKEKGDIPEGYSVSREKKERFSLILESASTNQTSMYLCASSIRQTDTDTQYFGPGTRLTVL.